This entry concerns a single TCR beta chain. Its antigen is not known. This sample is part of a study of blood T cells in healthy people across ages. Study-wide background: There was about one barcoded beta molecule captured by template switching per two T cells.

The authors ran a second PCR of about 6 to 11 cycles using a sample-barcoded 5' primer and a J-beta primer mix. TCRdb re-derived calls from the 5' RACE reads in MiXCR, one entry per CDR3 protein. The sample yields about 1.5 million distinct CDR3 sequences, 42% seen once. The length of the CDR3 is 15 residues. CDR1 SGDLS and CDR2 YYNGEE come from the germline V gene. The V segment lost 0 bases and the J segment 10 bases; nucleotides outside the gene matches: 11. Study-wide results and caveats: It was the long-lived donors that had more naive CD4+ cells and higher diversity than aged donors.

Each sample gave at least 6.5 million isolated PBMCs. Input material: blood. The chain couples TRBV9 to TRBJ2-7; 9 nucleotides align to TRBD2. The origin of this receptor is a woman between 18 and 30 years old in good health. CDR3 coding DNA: TGTGCCAGCAGCGTAGGACTAGCGGACAAAGAGGCCCAGTACTTC. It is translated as CASSVGLADKEAQYF.